This TCR beta chain was recovered during a study of CD8+ T cells in alopecia areata. Study overall: Tofacitinib ran for 6 to 18 months before 6 months off drug.

Trimming took 0 bases from V and 8 from J, leaving 8 bases between them. Germline lookup yields CDR1 SGHDT and CDR2 YYEEEE. The CDR3 has 12 amino acids. Isolated RNA was reverse transcribed into cDNA used as the sequencing template. Profiled with immunoSEQ multiplex PCR; TCRdb holds only in-frame clones, not every one. The table has 120,000 or so clones, 60% to 65% seen once; the top ten hold more than 5%. With respect to this clone: The antigen is unknown.

Study-wide findings and caveats: Greater clonality was observed in lesional scalp samples, especially alopecia totalis/universalis, versus normal scalp. Persistence in scalp and blood during tofacitinib was observed for many expanded lesional clones.

Regarding treatment: oral pan-JAK inhibitor, 5-10 mg twice daily. Researchers gathered lesional scalp punch biopsies and peripheral blood from patients with alopecia areata. The clonotype comes from a human donor with alopecia areata. This sample comprised CD4+ T cells sorted from blood, obtained at week 4, from a patient treated with tofacitinib. The chain uses TRBV5-6 and TRBJ2-5; D unclear. The CDR3 DNA follows: TGTGCCAGCAGCTTGGTGTCAGCCACCCAGTACTTC. Residues: CASSLVSATQYF.